The 25 T cell receptor beta chains reported below all come from one sample, sequenced in a study of T cell repertoires in cytomegalovirus infection (dated by TCRdb to about 2019). These receptors have no known antigen. The sample's treatment or condition label, decoded: in vitro stimulation with specific CMV peptide epitopes to enrich CMV-specific T cells. This sample was sequenced with an Illumina HiSeq 1500. TCRdb reprocessed the public reads (quality trimming at Q25 with fastp, clone calling with MiXCR) and kept in-frame beta chains. Identical CDR3 protein sequences are pooled into one entry, listed with their most common genes and DNA. Here the sample has about 160,000 distinct CDR3 sequences; about a fifth occur a single time. The ten largest clones take up 25% of the sample. Source: CD8+ T cells from cultured PBMCs, taken from culture after CMV antigen stimulation. These receptors were obtained from a human donor in good health (CMV status not recorded). Some clones in this sample may be carry-over from other donors' samples.

V and J are TRBV14 and TRBJ2-7; the D gene is possibly TRBD1 (5 bases). The CDR3 covers 15 residues. V was trimmed by 4 bases and J by 0 bases, leaving 13 bases between them. CDR1 is SGHDN and CDR2 is FVKESK in the germline V gene. The CDR3 DNA reads TGTGCCAGCAGCCCTTTCGACAGTTACTCCTACGAGCAGTACTTC. It specifies CASSPFDSYSYEQYF.

The rearrangement uses TRBV4-1 and TRBJ1-5; D remains unclear. The CDR3 runs to 16 residues. Germline V gives CDR1 MGHRA, CDR2 YSYEKL. Between the trimmed V and J ends, which lost 2 bases and 2 bases, there was a span of 13 bases. This CDR3 is CASSQLTTRGNQPQHF. Written as DNA, the CDR3 is TGCGCCAGCAGCCAACTAACTACTCGGGGCAATCAGCCCCAGCATTTT.

J is TRBJ2-7 and V is TRBV9; 10 nucleotides match TRBD1. CDR1 and CDR2 (germline): SGDLS, YYNGEE. Trimming cost V 3 bases and J 3 bases; bases outside gene matches: 3. This CDR3 region has 14 residues. The CDR3 reads CASSEGQGFYEQYF. The CDR3 bases are TGTGCCAGCAGCGAGGGACAGGGGTTCTACGAGCAGTACTTC.

Only a few counts were recorded for this clonotype. V usage is TRBV7-2 and J usage is TRBJ2-1, with a possible D match to TRBD2 (6 bases). Germline V lookup: CDR1 SGHTA, CDR2 FQGNSA. This CDR3 is 16 amino acids long. V was trimmed by 5 bases and J by 7 bases, leaving 21 bases between them. As DNA, the CDR3 is TGTGCCAGCAGCCTAACTAGCCGGGGACTCCGAAATGAGCAGTTCTTC. It encodes CASSLTSRGLRNEQFF.

This chain links TRBV7-9 with TRBJ2-1; the D call may be TRBD1 or TRBD2 (6 bases each). Deletions cut 1 base from V and 4 bases from J, with 17 bases between. This CDR3 has 17 residues. CDR1 SEHNR and CDR2 FQNEAQ come from the germline V gene (reference sequence). The CDR3 is CASSLEGGTLGYNEQFF. The CDR3 bases are TGTGCCAGCAGCTTAGAAGGCGGGACATTGGGATACAATGAGCAGTTCTTC. Combining the CDR3 with reference TRBV7-9 and TRBJ2-1 gives the whole variable domain DTGVSQNPRHKITKRGQNVTFRCDPISEHNRLYWYRQTLGQGPEFLTYFQNEAQLEKSRLLSDRFSAERPKGSFSTLEIQRTEQGDSAMYLCASSLEGGTLGYNEQFFGPGTRLTVL.

This clonotype was detected only a few times. V gene TRBV7-8 combines with J gene TRBJ2-7; a possible D gene is TRBD1 (5 bases). The CDR3 contains 13 residues. CDR1 and CDR2 from the germline V gene are SGHVS and FQNEAQ. V was shortened by 1 base and J by 3 bases, with 7 bases between the two germline ends. For the CDR3, the DNA is TGTGCCAGCAGCTTAGGACAGAACTACGAGCAGTACTTC. Translating it yields CASSLGQNYEQYF.

V usage is TRBV4-2 and J usage is TRBJ1-3; D is unresolved. V was trimmed by 1 base and J by 4 bases, leaving 17 bases between them. The CDR3 sequence is 17 residues long. Germline assignment: CDR1 LGHNA and CDR2 YNFKEQ. CDR3 sequence: CASSQGRQRTAGNTIYF. CDR3 sequence (DNA): TGTGCCAGCAGCCAAGGTCGGCAACGAACGGCAGGAAACACCATATATTTT.

This chain joins TRBV7-9 and TRBJ1-2; a possible D gene is TRBD1 (5 bases). Germline V gene sequence: CDR1 SEHNR, CDR2 FQNEAQ (reference sequence). Trimming stripped 1 base from V and 3 bases from J, with 9 bases between. The CDR3 is 14 residues long. CDR3 loop: CASSLGDSYYGYTF. The DNA for the CDR3 is TGTGCCAGCAGCTTAGGCGACAGCTACTATGGCTACACCTTC.

This clonotype was found a few times. The genes are TRBV7-9 and TRBJ2-3; 9 bases agree with TRBD2. The trim removed 2 bases at V and 0 bases at J, leaving 6 bases unmatched. CDR3 length: 17 residues. Germline V CDR1 and CDR2: SEHNR, FQNEAQ (reference sequence). The chain's CDR3 is CASSLPLAGTSTDTQYF. In DNA form, the CDR3 reads TGTGCCAGCAGCTTACCCCTAGCGGGGACTAGCACAGATACGCAGTATTTT.

The chain carries TRBV7-2 and TRBJ2-7; D call uncertain. CDR1 and CDR2 (germline): SGHTA, FQGNSA. The CDR3 has 13 residues. V lost 1 base and J lost 3, with 7 bases in between. In DNA form, the CDR3 reads TGTGCCAGCAGCTTAGACCAGATCTACGAGCAGTACTTC. Amino acids: CASSLDQIYEQYF.

In nucleotides, the CDR3 is TGTGCCAGCATCCCGCCCCAGGGGTATGACTATGGCTACACCTTC. This translates into CASIPPQGYDYGYTF. This chain links TRBV6-6 with TRBJ1-2; D is possibly TRBD1 (6 bases). Trimming removed 7 bases at V and 3 bases at J, with 18 bases between. Per germline, CDR1 MNHNY and CDR2 SVGAGI (reference sequence). The length of the CDR3 is 15 residues.

The rearrangement joins TRBV7-9 to TRBJ2-1; 7 nucleotides align to TRBD2. The ends lost 0 bases at V and 3 bases at J; junction bases unmatched: 2. This CDR3 contains 15 residues. The germline V gene has CDR1 SEHNR and CDR2 FQNEAQ (reference sequence). For the CDR3, the DNA is TGTGCCAGCAGCTTAGCGCGGGGGTACTACAATGAGCAGTTCTTC. It yields the protein CASSLARGYYNEQFF.

This sequence joins TRBV7-6 and TRBJ2-7; D gene uncertain. This CDR3 is 11 amino acids long. Germline V gives CDR1 SGHVS, CDR2 FNYEAQ. V gave up 4 bases and J gave up 7 bases, with 8 bases separating them. In DNA, the CDR3 is TGTGCCAGCAGCTACGGGTGGGAGCAGTACTTC. It encodes CASSYGWEQYF.

This rearrangement joins TRBV7-6 to TRBJ1-5, with 7 bases lining up with TRBD1. CDR3 length equals 16 residues. The trim removed 2 bases at V and 6 bases at J, leaving 10 bases unmatched. Germline loops: CDR1 SGHVS, CDR2 FNYEAQ. The CDR3 sequence is CASSLLDREFGQPQHF. In nucleotides, the CDR3 is TGTGCCAGCAGCTTACTCGACAGGGAGTTCGGTCAGCCCCAGCATTTT.

This clonotype was seen more than once but under ten times. The CDR3 here is CASTGLAGGLGEQFF. The CDR3 region has the DNA TGTGCCAGCACCGGACTAGCGGGGGGGCTGGGTGAGCAGTTCTTC. The chain uses TRBV6-2 or TRBV6-3 and TRBJ2-1; 15 bases align to TRBD2. CDR1 is MNHEY, CDR2 SVGEGT, per germline. After removal of 7 bases from V and 9 bases from J, the junction contained 7 bases not matched to a gene. The CDR3 contains 15 residues.

The chain combines TRBV25-1 with TRBJ1-1, with TRBD1 matching over 7 bases. Trimming removed 6 bases from V and 4 bases from J; junction bases left unmatched: 2. Germline values: CDR1 MGHDK, CDR2 SYGVNS. The CDR3 sequence is 12 residues long. CDR3: CASRTGPTEAFF. The CDR3 nucleotides are TGTGCCAGCAGGACAGGGCCCACTGAAGCTTTCTTT.

The chain joins TRBV7-3 to TRBJ1-1; D is possibly TRBD1 (5 bases). This CDR3 is built from 16 residues. The germline CDR1 and CDR2 sequences are SGHTA and FQGTGA. V lost 2 bases and J lost 0, with 13 bases in between. In nucleotides, the CDR3 is TGTGCCAGCAGCTTACGACCGGGACGGGTGAACACTGAAGCTTTCTTT. Translating it yields CASSLRPGRVNTEAFF.

The rearrangement joins TRBV7-2 to TRBJ1-2, with D unclear. V lost 5 bases and J lost 3, with 16 bases in between. This CDR3 contains 15 residues. Germline CDR1 reads SGHTA; CDR2 reads FQGNSA. The CDR3 DNA reads TGTGCCAGCAGCCCGGGCCTGGACGGATACTATGGCTACACCTTC. Amino acid sequence: CASSPGLDGYYGYTF. Filled out from reference TRBV7-2 and TRBJ1-2, the complete variable domain reads GAGVSQSPSNKVTEKGKDVELRCDPISGHTALYWYRQSLGQGLEFLIYFQGNSAPDKSGLPSDRFSAERTGGSVSTLTIQRTQQEDSAVYLCASSPGLDGYYGYTFGSGTRLTVV.

This chain connects TRBV19 to TRBJ2-1; TRBD1 is a possible D gene (6 bases). V shed 7 bases and J shed 7 bases, with 17 bases lying between them. Germline loops: CDR1 LNHDA, CDR2 SQIVND (reference sequence). CDR3 size: 14 residues. This CDR3 reads CASTRQGIGNEQFF. As DNA, the CDR3 is TGTGCCAGTACTCGGCAGGGGATCGGGAATGAGCAGTTCTTC.

This clonotype occurred a few times. The V call is TRBV7-2, the J call TRBJ2-7; a possible D gene is TRBD1 (6 bases). V was clipped by 2 bases and J by 3 bases, with 17 bases between them. The germline V gene encodes CDR1 SGHTA and CDR2 FQGNSA. This CDR3 region has 16 residues. The CDR3 DNA reads as TGTGCCAGCAGCTTATTCGGGATCGAAGGGGGCTACGAGCAGTACTTC. Translated, it gives CASSLFGIEGGYEQYF.

The chain employs TRBV7-4 and TRBJ2-5, with D perhaps being TRBD1 or TRBD2 (5 bases each). The CDR3 length is 12 residues. CDR1 is SGHVT and CDR2 is SQSDAQ in the germline V gene. The V end was cut by 6 bases, the J end by 10 bases, with 15 bases between. Written as DNA, the CDR3 is TGTGCCAGCAGGAGGGGTGGGGGTGACCAGTACTTC. It is translated as CASRRGGGDQYF.

For the CDR3, the DNA is TGTGCCAGCAACCTACCCGAGGAGGGGGATCCCTCACTGGGCGGATTCGAAAAACTGTTTTTT. This sequence encodes CASNLPEEGDPSLGGFEKLFF. V is TRBV6-2 or TRBV6-3 and J is TRBJ1-4, with a tentative D call TRBD1 (6 bases). Germline lookup yields CDR1 MNHEY and CDR2 SVGEGT. This CDR3 comprises 21 residues. The V end lost 7 bases, the J end lost 8 bases, and 38 bases lay between the germline ends.

V is TRBV7-2 and J is TRBJ2-2; maybe TRBD1 (5 bases). V lost 2 bases to trimming and J lost 4 bases, with 11 bases between them. The CDR3 loop spans 15 amino acids. CDR1 is SGHTA and CDR2 is FQGNSA in the germline V gene. Here the CDR3 reads CASSLRGPTTGELFF. The DNA for the CDR3 is TGTGCCAGCAGCTTAAGGGGTCCGACCACCGGGGAGCTGTTTTTT.

A few counts support this clonotype. V usage is TRBV6-1 and J usage is TRBJ2-2, with 7 bases aligning to TRBD2. Germline CDR1 is MNHNS and CDR2 is SASEGT. This CDR3 contains 13 residues. V was clipped by 8 bases and J by 3 bases; unmatched bases: 3. CDR3 DNA sequence: TGTGCCAGCGCGGGGGTGGACACCGGGGAGCTGTTTTTT. It encodes CASAGVDTGELFF.

The sample holds a few counts of this clonotype. The chain links TRBV6-8 to TRBJ2-3; the match to TRBD2 covers 7 bases. The V segment lost 5 bases and the J segment 1 base; nucleotides outside the gene matches: 6. Germline V CDR1 and CDR2: MNHGY, SAAAGT. The CDR3 loop spans 15 amino acids. CDR3 residues: CASSPSAGGTDTQYF. CDR3 bases: TGTGCCAGCAGTCCCTCTGCGGGGGGCACAGATACGCAGTATTTT.